This T cell receptor beta chain was retrieved from a study of blood T cell repertoires in COVID-19. Study overall: T cells, B-cell-depleted T cells, or PBMCs provided the cDNA or gDNA that served as material.

Germline V gene lookup returns CDR1 MNHEY and CDR2 SVGEGT. The CDR3 extends over 14 amino acids. The V end was cut by 1 base, the J end by 4 bases, with 11 bases between. Enrolled through a virtual design, the participants were between about 18 and 89 years of age and came from 24 US areas. Categorization into cohorts depended on clinical history that participants reported. In the 2 weeks before study entry, exposed participants met a COVID-19 case, which was PCR-confirmed or clinician-diagnosed. Using immunoSEQ multiplex PCR, the repertoire was profiled, and TCRdb retains in-frame clones only, with some absent. The sample has around 150,000 clones, over 70% seen once.

The sequence came from a man in his sixties or seventies who had been exposed to COVID-19. The rearrangement links TRBV6-2 or TRBV6-3 to TRBJ2-7, with D perhaps TRBD2 (6 bases). Sequences were obtained from PBMCs or T cells enriched from blood (not recorded which). The CDR3 sequence: CASSYWGTWYEQYF. Here the CDR3 DNA reads TGTGCCAGCAGTTACTGGGGGACTTGGTACGAGCAGTACTTC.